The clone carrying this T cell receptor beta chain showed up just once. Its cognate antigen is unknown. Germline V lookup: CDR1 GTSNPN, CDR2 SVGIG (reference sequence). The CDR3 runs to 13 residues. The ends were cut back, 1 base at V and 5 bases at J, with 11 bases in the middle. The sample belongs to a study of vaccination and CD4 T cells after COVID-19. Regarding treatment: roughly 11-day PBMC culture with coronavirus spike peptide pools or control peptides (ViraFEST assay). The Oncomine TCR Beta short-read assay was applied to DNA of cultured CD4+ T cells. TCRdb re-derived calls from the PCR reads in MiXCR, one entry per CDR3 protein. The sample contains 20,000 to 30,000 distinct CDR3 sequences, around 69% of which appear only once.

The chain couples TRBV30 to TRBJ1-1; D ambiguous. This receptor was taken from a human donor who received a COVID-19 vaccine. The source material was CD4+ T cells from blood, cultured in vitro, sampled after SARS-CoV-2 vaccination. The DNA of the CDR3 is TGTGCCTGGAGTGATTCGGGCAGAACTGAAGCTTTCTTT. This encodes CAWSDSGRTEAFF.